The next 9 T cell receptor beta chains were all read from a single sample in a study of CD8 T cells in ankylosing spondylitis. Each CDR3 protein gets one entry after TCRdb re-called the 5' RACE reads with MiXCR. The sample consists of about 150,000 distinct CDR3 sequences, 6% to 8.5% of them appearing once. The sequenced material came from blood, either unsorted or a sorted T cell fraction (not recorded which). These receptors came from a female donor with ankylosing spondylitis or in good health (not recorded which).

This clonotype came up many times. This sequence joins TRBV7-9 and TRBJ1-1; 8 bases map to TRBD1. The germline CDR1 and CDR2 sequences are SEHNR and FQNEAQ (reference sequence). V shed 3 bases, J shed 1 base, and the junction held 1 base outside the gene matches. The CDR3 has 14 amino acids. The CDR3 loop is CASSFDRGNTEAFF. CDR3 DNA sequence: TGTGCCAGCAGCTTTGACAGGGGGAACACTGAAGCTTTCTTT. Full variable domain (remainder filled in from reference TRBV7-9 and TRBJ1-1): DTGVSQNPRHKITKRGQNVTFRCDPISEHNRLYWYRQTLGQGPEFLTYFQNEAQLEKSRLLSDRFSAERPKGSFSTLEIQRTEQGDSAMYLCASSFDRGNTEAFFGQGTRLTVV.

This clonotype was seen only a few times. This sequence joins TRBV7-8 and TRBJ2-3; TRBD2 agrees at 13 bases. The length of the CDR3 is 17 residues. Germline CDR1 reads SGHVS; CDR2 reads FQNEAQ. The V gene end was trimmed by 5 bases and the J gene end by 2 bases; junction bases not matched to a gene: 7. The CDR3 sequence: CASSPRLAGGVTDTQYF. CDR3 nucleotide sequence: TGTGCCAGCAGCCCCCGACTAGCGGGGGGTGTCACAGATACGCAGTATTTT.

This clonotype appeared many times. V gene TRBV20-1 combines with J gene TRBJ2-2, with 10 bases aligning to TRBD1. The CDR3 has 16 residues. Germline V gene data show CDR1 as DFQATT and CDR2 as SNEGSKA (reference sequence). The J segment lost 5 bases and the V segment lost 1 base, leaving 7 bases of the junction unmatched. Written as DNA, the CDR3 is TGCAGTGCTAGAGGACAGGGGGCATTGGAGACCGGGGAGCTGTTTTTT. Its protein is CSARGQGALETGELFF.

At least ten counts were recorded for this clonotype. The gene calls are TRBV4-1 and TRBJ1-3; D uncertain. V was pared by 0 bases and J by 0 bases, with 12 bases between. This CDR3 has 17 residues. Germline V gene sequence: CDR1 MGHRA, CDR2 YSYEKL. The CDR3 spells CASSQDVQPSSGNTIYF. CDR3 sequence (DNA): TGCGCCAGCAGCCAAGATGTACAGCCGTCCTCTGGAAACACCATATATTTT.

At least ten counts were recorded for this clonotype. The V and J genes are TRBV5-1 and TRBJ1-2; D is undetermined. The CDR3 has 16 residues. V lost 5 bases, J lost 1 base, and 18 bases lay in between. Per germline, CDR1 SGHRS and CDR2 YFSETQ. The CDR3 coding sequence is TGCGCCAGCAGTTCGTGGACCGCCGGGATTAACTATGGCTACACCTTC. The encoded protein is CASSSWTAGINYGYTF.

The rearrangement uses TRBV20-1 and TRBJ2-7; D might be TRBD1 or TRBD2, each matching 5 bases. Trimming cost V 6 bases and J 6 bases, with 21 bases left between them. The V gene's germline CDR1 is DFQATT and CDR2 SNEGSKA (reference sequence). The CDR3 is 14 residues long. The CDR3 region has the DNA TGCAGTGCCCCGGGGCAAAGAAACCTACGCGAGCAGTACTTC. Amino acids: CSAPGQRNLREQYF.

There are many counts of this clonotype. The rearrangement joins TRBV4-2 to TRBJ2-1, with unresolved D. Germline V gives CDR1 LGHNA, CDR2 YNFKEQ. This CDR3 is built from 15 residues. Trimming stripped 0 bases from V and 5 bases from J, with 11 bases between. This CDR3 is CASSQDRAIHNEQFF. The CDR3 DNA is TGTGCCAGCAGCCAAGATAGGGCGATCCACAATGAGCAGTTCTTC.

This clonotype was detected ten times or more. The chain is built from TRBV7-2 and TRBJ2-1; 12 positions agree with TRBD2. CDR3 length equals 15 residues. Germline-derived CDR1 and CDR2 are SGHTA and FQGNSA. Trimming removed 2 bases from V and 6 bases from J; junction bases left unmatched: 2. The CDR3 spells CASSLLLAGGNEQFF. The CDR3, as DNA: TGTGCCAGCAGCTTATTACTAGCGGGGGGCAATGAGCAGTTCTTC.

At least ten counts were recorded for this clonotype. The V gene is TRBV27, the J gene TRBJ2-7; possibly TRBD1 for D (5 bases). Germline V gives CDR1 MNHEY, CDR2 SMNVEV (reference sequence). V was trimmed by 1 base and J by 5 bases, leaving 15 bases between them. The CDR3 length is 15 residues. In nucleotides, the CDR3 is TGTGCCAGCAGTTTATTGGGGCCAGGGAAGGACGAGCAGTACTTC. It yields the protein CASSLLGPGKDEQYF.